This is a list of T cell receptor beta chains from one sample in a study of blood T cell repertoires in COVID-19. Libraries were prepared by immunoSEQ multiplex PCR; TCRdb keeps only in-frame clonotypes and omits some of them. The table includes 40,000 to 45,000 clones, over 90% detected once. The sequenced sample was peripheral blood. The receptor set was obtained from a human donor in a cohort sampled during active COVID-19. The CDR3 runs from the conserved cysteine through the conserved F or W. The D gene is left open where the match is weak. A row's size may be missing; if present it is once, few, many or a size class.

TRBD1 once TRBJ1-2 TRBV5-6 TGTGCCAGCAGCGGGGACAGGGGGCTTTACTATGGCTACACCTTC CASSGDRGLYYGYTF
- - TRBJ1-4 TRBV28 TGTGCCAGCAGTTTGCGGCAAGAAAAACTGTTTTTT CASSLRQEKLFF
- - TRBJ2-7 TRBV19 TGTGCCAGTAGAGCATCTCACAGCGGCTACGAGCAGTACTTC CASRASHSGYEQYF
- - TRBJ2-7 TRBV2 TGTGCCACTACAGGGACGAGGTCCTACGAGCAGTACTTC CATTGTRSYEQYF
- - TRBJ1-2 TRBV5-1 TGCGCCAGCAGCTTCTCCGGGGGAGGCTATGGCTACACCTTC CASSFSGGGYGYTF
TRBD1 once TRBJ2-3 TRBV4-3 TGCGCCAGCAGCCAAGAGGTAGGGACAGGGTCCAGTACGCAGTATTTT CASSQEVGTGSSTQYF
- - TRBJ1-2 TRBV19 TGTGCCAGTAGCCAAATCGGCGGGTGGAGTTTTGGCTACACCTTC CASSQIGGWSFGYTF
- - TRBJ2-7 TRBV4-3 TGCGCCAGCAGCCAAGATAACCCGGCAGGGGGGATGTACGAGCAGTACTTC CASSQDNPAGGMYEQYF
TRBD1 - TRBJ1-1 TRBV12-3/TRBV12-4 TGTGCCAGCAGGACAGGGGTACAAACTGAAGCTTTCTTT CASRTGVQTEAFF
TRBD1 - TRBJ2-1 TRBV4-3 TGCGCCAGCAGCCAAGCGACAGGGGGTATCTACAATGAGCAGTTCTTC CASSQATGGIYNEQFF
- once TRBJ1-1 TRBV6-1 TGTGCCAGCAGTGAAGAATCGGGAGTGAACACTGAAGCTTTCTTT CASSEESGVNTEAFF
TRBD1 - TRBJ1-4 TRBV30 TGTGCCTGGAGTGTACTCGGGACAGCTAATGAAAAACTGTTTTTT CAWSVLGTANEKLFF
- - TRBJ2-5 TRBV9 TGTGCCAGCAGCGTAGAAGGGATCAGGAGGGAGACCCAGTACTTC CASSVEGIRRETQYF
TRBD2 - TRBJ2-5 TRBV5-1 TGCGCCAGCAGCTTGGTAAGCGGGGGGCCACAAGAGACCCAGTACTTC CASSLVSGGPQETQYF
TRBD1 - TRBJ1-2 TRBV29-1 TGCAGCGTTATACTGACAGGGCCCCTCCACTATGGCTACACCTTC CSVILTGPLHYGYTF
- - TRBJ2-7 TRBV18 TGTGCCAGCTCACCACGTGGTGGAGGCACCTACGAGCAGTACTTC CASSPRGGGTYEQYF
- - TRBJ1-5 TRBV9 TGTGCCAGCAGCGAATCAGGGGTAGGTAATCAGCCCCAGCATTTT CASSESGVGNQPQHF
TRBD2 - TRBJ2-3 TRBV6-4 TGTGCCAGCAGGGCCAATACGGGACTAAGGGATACGCAGTATTTT CASRANTGLRDTQYF
TRBD2 once TRBJ2-3 TRBV28 TGTGCCAGCAGTTTATACGGGGGGGGCCGGTATACGCAGTATTTT CASSLYGGGRYTQYF
TRBD2 - TRBJ2-1 TRBV6-4 TGTGCCAGCAGTGATGAGCGGGAGCTTAGTCCCCAGTTCTTC CASSDERELSPQFF
- - TRBJ2-2 TRBV5-1 TGCGCCAGCAGCTTTTTTTCGCAGGAGGGCACCGGGGAGCTGTTTTTT CASSFFSQEGTGELFF
TRBD2 - TRBJ2-1 TRBV11-2 TGTGCCAGCAGACCTACTAGCGGGGGGGCCTGGGATGAGCAGTTCTTC CASRPTSGGAWDEQFF
TRBD1 - TRBJ1-6 TRBV5-5 TGTGCCAGCAGCTTTAAGGGGGCGGATTCACCCCTCCACTTT CASSFKGADSPLHF
- - TRBJ2-4 TRBV5-4 TGTGCCAGCAGCTTGGAGGGACTAGCCAAAAACATTCAGTACTTC CASSLEGLAKNIQYF
TRBD1 once TRBJ2-1 TRBV5-4 TGTGCCAGCAGAACCGTAACAGGGGCGAGCTACAATGAGCAGTTCTTC CASRTVTGASYNEQFF
- - TRBJ1-1 TRBV5-4 TGTGCCAGCAGCTTGAGAAGGGGGGGCCCTGAAGCTTTCTTT CASSLRRGGPEAFF
- - TRBJ2-5 TRBV5-6 TGTGCCAGCACCCCTGGAGGAGATAGGGAGACCCAGTACTTC CASTPGGDRETQYF
TRBD1 - TRBJ2-7 TRBV14 TGTGCCAGCAGCCCCCAGCAGGGGGTCGAAGAGTACTTC CASSPQQGVEEYF
- - TRBJ1-1 TRBV5-1 TGCGCCAGCAGCTTGGCCTCCGTGGAGACTGAAGCTTTCTTT CASSLASVETEAFF
TRBD1 few TRBJ2-3 TRBV19 TGTGCCAGTAGTATCGTTAGACAGGGAGATACGCAGTATTTT CASSIVRQGDTQYF
- - TRBJ1-1 TRBV15 TGTGCCACCAGCAGGAGGGGGGGCGCCGGGAACACTGAAGCTTTCTTT CATSRRGGAGNTEAFF
- - TRBJ1-1 TRBV7-9 TGTGCCAGCGGCCGGGGGGCGAGGGACACTGAAGCTTTCTTT CASGRGARDTEAFF
TRBD1 - TRBJ1-6 TRBV5-6 TGTGCCAGCAGCAAACGGGACAGGGGGTTTTACTCACCCCTCCACTTT CASSKRDRGFYSPLHF
- - TRBJ2-1 TRBV27 TGTGCCAGCATAGGGCAGGGTTCGTACAATGAGCAGTTCTTC CASIGQGSYNEQFF
TRBD2 - TRBJ2-3 TRBV7-3 TGTGCCAGCAGCTTAGGTGTATTAGCGGGAGGGCCTCGGACAGATACGCAGTATTTT CASSLGVLAGGPRTDTQYF
- - TRBJ2-7 TRBV4-3 TGCGCCAGCAGCCAAGAGGGAGGAGGCTCCTACGAGCAGTACTTC CASSQEGGGSYEQYF
TRBD1 - TRBJ1-2 TRBV6-5 TGTGCCAGCAGCCAGGACAGGGTACGGAACTATGGCTACACCTTC CASSQDRVRNYGYTF